The text below deals with one T cell receptor (beta chain). The same CDR3 arises from other DNA sequences in this sample as well. This record comes from a study of cytomegalovirus exposure and HLA in healthy donors. Study background: T cells numbering about 180 million yielded more than 100 million unique TCR beta sequences in an earlier analysis.

The CDR3 spans 13 residues. The ends were cut back, 3 bases at V and 5 bases at J, with 11 bases in the middle. Germline lookup yields CDR1 MNHNS and CDR2 SASEGT. The primer mix had 60 Vbeta and 13 Jbeta primers. Measured with immunoSEQ multiplex PCR; TCRdb has only the in-frame clones, and not every one. The sample table includes about 200,000 clones. The chain links TRBV6-1 to TRBJ2-7, with D perhaps TRBD1 (5 bases). This clonotype was obtained from a girl between 2 and 10 years old in good health and CMV-seropositive. Sequenced: PBMCs. DNA of the CDR3: TGTGCCAGCAGTGACAGGGAAGGGGACGAGCAGTACTTC. Translation gives CASSDREGDEQYF.